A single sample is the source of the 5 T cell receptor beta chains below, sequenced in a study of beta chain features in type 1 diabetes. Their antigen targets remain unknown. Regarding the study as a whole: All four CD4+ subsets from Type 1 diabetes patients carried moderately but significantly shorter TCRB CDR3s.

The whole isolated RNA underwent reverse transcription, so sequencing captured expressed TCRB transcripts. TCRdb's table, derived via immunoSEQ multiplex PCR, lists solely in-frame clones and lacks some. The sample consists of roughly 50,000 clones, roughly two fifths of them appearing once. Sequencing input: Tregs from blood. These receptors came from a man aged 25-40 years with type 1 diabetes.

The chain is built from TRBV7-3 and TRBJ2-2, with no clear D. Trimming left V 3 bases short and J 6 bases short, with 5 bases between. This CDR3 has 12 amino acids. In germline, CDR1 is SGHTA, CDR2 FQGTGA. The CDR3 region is CASSFRAGELFF. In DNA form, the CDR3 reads TGTGCCAGCAGCTTCCGGGCCGGGGAGCTGTTTTTT.

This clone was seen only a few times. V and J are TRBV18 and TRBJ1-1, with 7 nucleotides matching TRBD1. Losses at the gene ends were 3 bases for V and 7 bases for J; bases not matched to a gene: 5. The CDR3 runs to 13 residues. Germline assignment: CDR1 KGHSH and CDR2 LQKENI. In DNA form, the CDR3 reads TGTGCCAGCTCACCCTCCGGACAGGTTGAAGCTTTCTTT. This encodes CASSPSGQVEAFF.

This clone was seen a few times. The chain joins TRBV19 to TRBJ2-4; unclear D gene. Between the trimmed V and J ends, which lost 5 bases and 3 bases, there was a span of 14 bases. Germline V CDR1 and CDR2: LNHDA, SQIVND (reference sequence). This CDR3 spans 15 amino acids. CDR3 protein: CASSDGVLGKNIQYF. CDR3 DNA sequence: TGTGCCAGTAGTGATGGAGTCCTTGGCAAAAACATTCAGTACTTC.

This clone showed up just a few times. CDR3 protein: CSVGGSYENIQYF. In DNA, the CDR3 is TGCAGCGTTGGAGGTAGTTATGAGAACATTCAGTACTTC. The chain uses TRBV29-1 and TRBJ2-4, with D unresolved. Looked up from germline, CDR1 is SQVTM and CDR2 is ANQGSEA. The V and J ends lost 4 bases and 7 bases respectively, with 14 bases between them. The CDR3 is 13 residues long.

DNA of the CDR3: TGTGCCAGCAGCTTACAGGGGGCGATCGCCGGGGAGCTGTTTTTT. Its protein product is CASSLQGAIAGELFF. The chain has TRBV7-2 and TRBJ2-2; TRBD1 matches at 8 bases. CDR3 size: 15 residues. Trimming took 2 bases from V and 6 from J; bases not matched to a gene: 5. Looked up from germline, CDR1 is SGHTA and CDR2 is FQGNSA. The full variable domain, rest sourced from reference TRBV7-2 and TRBJ2-2, is GAGVSQSPSNKVTEKGKDVELRCDPISGHTALYWYRQSLGQGLEFLIYFQGNSAPDKSGLPSDRFSAERTGGSVSTLTIQRTQQEDSAVYLCASSLQGAIAGELFFGEGSRLTVL.